This paragraph covers one T cell receptor beta chain sequence. Antigen unknown. The sample belongs to a study of chemoradiotherapy in HPV16-positive cancers. The study's findings and limits: Only two HPV16-positive patients supplied the functional HPV-specificity definition. During treatment, candidate HPV-specific clones and E7-related motifs expanded in tumor.

The table came from immunoSEQ multiplex PCR; TCRdb's copy has only in-frame clones and leaves some out. The sample contains tens of thousands of clones, about four fifths of which appear only once. Trimming removed 4 bases from V and 6 bases from J; junction bases left unmatched: 1. This CDR3 comprises 13 residues. Germline CDR1 and CDR2: MNHEY and SVGAGI. Repertoires were sampled repeatedly during chemoradiotherapy. The gene calls are TRBV6-5 and TRBJ1-4; 8 bases agree with TRBD1. The source was blood, collected from a patient who underwent chemoradiotherapy. This sequence was found in a human donor with HPV-associated anogenital cancer. The CDR3 region is CASSSQGDEKLFF. DNA of the CDR3: TGTGCCAGCAGTTCACAGGGGGATGAAAAACTGTTTTTT.